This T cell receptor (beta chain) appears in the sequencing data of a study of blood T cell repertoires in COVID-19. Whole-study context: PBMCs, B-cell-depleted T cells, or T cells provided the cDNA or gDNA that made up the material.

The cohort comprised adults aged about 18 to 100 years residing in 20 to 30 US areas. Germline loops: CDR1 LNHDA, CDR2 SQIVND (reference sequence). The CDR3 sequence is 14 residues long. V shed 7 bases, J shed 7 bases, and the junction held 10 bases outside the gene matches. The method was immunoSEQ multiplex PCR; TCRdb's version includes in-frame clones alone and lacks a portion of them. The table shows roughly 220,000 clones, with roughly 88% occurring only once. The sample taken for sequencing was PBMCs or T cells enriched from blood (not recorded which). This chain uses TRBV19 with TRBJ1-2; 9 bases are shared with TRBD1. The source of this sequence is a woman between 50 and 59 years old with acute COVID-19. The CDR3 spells CASTTGTGLRGYTF. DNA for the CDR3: TGTGCCAGTACCACCGGGACAGGGCTTCGTGGCTACACCTTC.